A single sample gave rise to the 4 T cell receptor beta chains below, sequenced in a study of blood T cells in healthy people across ages. Primers used in a second PCR of roughly 6 to 12 cycles were a sample-barcoded 5' primer and a J-beta primer mix. MiXCR, run by TCRdb on the 5' RACE reads, gives a single entry per CDR3 protein. In the table there are some 860,000 distinct CDR3 sequences, roughly three fifths of which are singletons. The sample taken for sequencing was blood. All receptors derive from a man in his forties in good health.

This clonotype was counted between two and nine times. This chain uses TRBV20-1 with TRBJ2-3; D possibly matches TRBD1 or TRBD2 (5 bases each). CDR1 DFQATT and CDR2 SNEGSKA come from the germline V gene (reference sequence). Trimming left V 4 bases short and J 6 bases short, with 14 bases between. This CDR3 comprises 13 residues. The CDR3 DNA reads TGCAGTGCTATGGGGACCTTCAGCGATACGCAGTATTTT. Amino acids: CSAMGTFSDTQYF.

The rearrangement links TRBV6-1 to TRBJ1-2, with 8 bases identical to TRBD1. Per the germline V gene, CDR1 is MNHNS and CDR2 is SASEGT. This CDR3 spans 15 amino acids. The V and J ends lost 7 bases and 3 bases, in that order; junction bases with no gene match: 10. For the CDR3, the DNA is TGTGCCAGCAAGGCTCAGGGGGCGCGGGACTATGGCTACACCTTC. Protein sequence: CASKAQGARDYGYTF.

V and J are TRBV4-1 and TRBJ2-6; D is perhaps TRBD1 (6 bases). V lost 3 bases and J 9 bases, leaving 27 bases between the germline ends. Germline CDR1 and CDR2: MGHRA and YSYEKL. CDR3 length equals 19 residues. The CDR3 protein is CASSHPNTGFMGPFNVLTF. The CDR3 coding sequence is TGCGCCAGCAGCCATCCCAATACAGGGTTCATGGGCCCCTTCAACGTCCTGACTTTC.

The chain combines TRBV14 with TRBJ2-3; tentatively, D is TRBD2 (6 bases). This CDR3 has 15 amino acids. V lost 0 bases to trimming and J lost 8 bases, with 15 bases between them. The V gene's germline CDR1 is SGHDN and CDR2 FVKESK. The CDR3 nucleotides are TGTGCCAGCAGCCAAGAGTTGGGCTCCGGGGGTACGCAGTATTTT. It is translated as CASSQELGSGGTQYF.